This T cell receptor (beta chain) was sequenced for a study of early stage breast cancer tumors. For the study at large: Invasive lobular carcinomas made up about 30% of the 12 ER+/PR+/HER2- tumors. Roughly 10-fold was the mean read coverage per sample.

The adjacent normal breast tissue was taken roughly 1.8-4 cm from the tumor. A note on this clone: The junction departs from germline at one end; a sequencing error may be responsible.

Each sample had two DNA replicates, 0.5 to 0.65 ug blood or roughly 1.4 ug tissue. TCRdb's table, derived via immunoSEQ multiplex PCR, lists solely in-frame clones and lacks some. This sample yields 15,000 or so clones, of which approximately 84% are seen a single time; around 4.6% belongs to the top ten. Sequenced sample: normal breast tissue next to the tumor. The TCR comes from a person younger than 45 with breast cancer.

CDR3 sequence: CASTLRVSGTEAFF. The CDR3 DNA sequence: TGCGCCAGCACCTTGAGGGTATCGGGCACTGAAGCTTTCTTT. The rearrangement uses TRBV5-1 and TRBJ1-1; D unresolved. CDR1 and CDR2 from the germline V gene are SGHRS and YFSETQ. The CDR3 loop spans 14 amino acids.